The TCR beta chain described here comes from a study of CXCR3-negative and CXCR3-positive naive CD8 T cells. The CDR3 is 14 amino acids. CDR1 is DFQATT, CDR2 SNEGSKA, per germline (reference sequence). Preparation of TRB cDNA libraries relied on 5' RACE carrying UMI labels. TCRdb re-analyzed the 5' RACE reads; it lists each CDR3 protein once, without DNA. Its table lists 150,000 or so distinct CDR3 sequences. Points on this clonotype: The antigen is unknown.

Notes on the study in general: Naive cells that were CXCR3-positive had more hydrophobic TRB CDR3s (compared with CXCR3-negative naive cells). Both naive subsets, CXCR3-negative and CXCR3-positive, displayed similar TRBV-TRBJ usage, unlike memory cells. Much lower diversity was found in memory CD8+ cells, while both naive subsets had comparably high diversity.

This clonotype was sampled from a human donor in good health. Some clones in this sample may be carry-over from other donors' samples. Specimen: naive CXCR3+ CD8+ T cells from blood. The sample's subset: CD45RO-CCR7+CD27+CD95- naive CD8+ T cells expressing CXCR3 (TNR3+). The V call is TRBV20-1, the J call TRBJ2-1; the TCRdb D gene call, TRBD1, has no DNA to confirm it. CDR3 in amino acids: CSALTGGLNNEQFF.